These 14 T cell receptor beta chains originate from one sample sequenced in a study of Ad26.COV2.S vaccination and SARS-CoV-2 variants. Treatment given: approximately 18 received Ad26.COV2.S at low or high dose, single or two shots; roughly five received placebo; per-sample allocation not given. Sample collection was performed on day 63 after the first vaccine or placebo injection. Assay: immunoSEQ multiplex PCR; the TCRdb copy retains only in-frame clones and omits some. The sample has hundreds of thousands of clones, over 75% seen once. Source: peripheral blood, taken in a trial of Ad26.COV2.S vaccine versus placebo. These receptors all come from a person aged 18-60 years who received the Ad26.COV2.S COVID-19 vaccine or a placebo.

The chain uses TRBV28 and TRBJ1-5; a possible D gene is TRBD1 (6 bases). The CDR3 has 16 amino acids. From germline, CDR1 is MDHEN and CDR2 SYDVKM. The V end was cut by 2 bases, the J end by 4 bases, with 15 bases between. The CDR3 spells CASSLSGTLNNQPQHF. The CDR3, as DNA: TGTGCCAGCAGTTTAAGCGGGACACTAAATAATCAGCCCCAGCATTTT. The full variable domain, in which reference TRBV28 and TRBJ1-5 provide the parts outside the CDR3, is DVKVTQSSRYLVKRTGEKVFLECVQDMDHENMFWYRQDPGLGLRLIYFSYDVKMKEKGDIPEGYSVSREKKERFSLILESASTNQTSMYLCASSLSGTLNNQPQHFGDGTRLSIL.

This sequence joins TRBV4-1 and TRBJ1-5; D not certain. This CDR3 comprises 15 residues. The ends were cut back, 1 base at V and 4 bases at J, with 11 bases in the middle. Germline V gene sequence: CDR1 MGHRA, CDR2 YSYEKL. As DNA, the CDR3 is TGCGCCAGCAGCCAAGCCCCCGGGCTTAATCAGCCCCAGCATTTT. Translated, it gives CASSQAPGLNQPQHF.

This clone was recorded a few times. The chain recombines TRBV3-1 (or the pseudogene TRBV3-2) with TRBJ1-1; 9 positions match TRBD1. The ends lost 3 bases at V and 4 bases at J; junction bases unmatched: 3. The CDR3 contains 14 residues. CDR1 and CDR2 (germline): LGHDT, YNNKEL (reference sequence). The CDR3 bases are TGTGCCAGCAGCCAGGTGGACAGGGGCACTGAAGCTTTCTTT. It codes for CASSQVDRGTEAFF.

The chain employs TRBV14 and TRBJ2-2, with a possible D match to TRBD1 (6 bases). The CDR3 is made up of 15 amino acids. In germline, CDR1 is SGHDN, CDR2 FVKESK. Trimming stripped 5 bases from V and 5 bases from J, with 15 bases between. The CDR3 region has the DNA TGTGCCAGCAGCGGAACAGGGCCGGGGACCGGGGAGCTGTTTTTT. Its protein product is CASSGTGPGTGELFF.

The chain uses TRBV10-2 and TRBJ1-2; the D is unclear. Trimming stripped 4 bases from V and 4 bases from J, with 19 bases between. Per germline, CDR1 WSHSY and CDR2 SAAADI. This CDR3 is 16 amino acids long. Here the CDR3 reads CASSVYFSSPFYGYTF. The CDR3 DNA reads TGCGCCAGCAGTGTGTACTTTTCCAGTCCCTTCTATGGCTACACCTTC.

The chain is built from TRBV5-1 and TRBJ1-4; 11 bases align to TRBD1. There are 16 residues in the CDR3. With 2 bases clipped from V and 4 bases from J, the junction kept 4 bases outside the gene matches. Germline loops: CDR1 SGHRS, CDR2 YFSETQ. The CDR3 spells CASSFGQGALNEKLFF. Written as DNA, the CDR3 is TGCGCCAGCAGCTTCGGACAGGGGGCGCTTAATGAAAAACTGTTTTTT.

The rearrangement uses TRBV11-2 and TRBJ2-2, with TRBD2 identical over 7 bases. The CDR3 is 16 amino acids. Germline CDR1 is SGHAT and CDR2 is FQNNGV. The ends lost 0 bases at V and 4 bases at J; junction bases unmatched: 5. The CDR3 DNA sequence: TGTGCCAGCAGCTTAGAGGTGTGGGGGGGCACCGGGGAGCTGTTTTTT. It codes for CASSLEVWGGTGELFF.

Only one count was recorded for this clone. The chain employs TRBV18 and TRBJ2-2; D not certain. The CDR3 extends over 12 amino acids. Trimming cost V 5 bases and J 4 bases, with 5 bases left between them. Germline CDR1 KGHSH, CDR2 LQKENI. This CDR3 reads CASSFVTGELFF. DNA of the CDR3: TGTGCCAGCTCATTTGTCACCGGGGAGCTGTTTTTT.

The chain has TRBV5-8 and TRBJ1-3; possibly TRBD1 for D (5 bases). Between the trimmed V and J ends, which lost 1 base and 0 bases, there was a span of 14 bases. Germline CDR1 is SGHTS and CDR2 is YDEGEE. The CDR3 is 17 amino acids. In DNA, the CDR3 is TGTGCCAGCAGCTTGTGGGGGGACCCGAGCTCTGGAAACACCATATATTTT. Translation gives CASSLWGDPSSGNTIYF. Looking up the rest from reference TRBV5-8 and TRBJ1-3 gives the full variable domain: EAGVTQSPTHLIKTRGQQATLRCSPISGHTSVYWYQQALGLGLQFLLWYDEGEERNRGNFPPRFSGRQFPNYSSELNVNALELEDSALYLCASSLWGDPSSGNTIYFGEGSWLTVV.

J is TRBJ2-1 and V is TRBV27, with 8 bases fitting TRBD1. CDR3 length: 17 amino acids. The ends lost 2 bases at V and 5 bases at J; junction bases unmatched: 11. The germline CDR1 and CDR2 sequences are MNHEY and SMNVEV (reference sequence). CDR3 bases: TGTGCCAGCAGTTTAAAGGCGGGGACAGGCCGCGACAATGAGCAGTTCTTC. It encodes CASSLKAGTGRDNEQFF.

This chain links TRBV28 with TRBJ1-2; 12 bases agree with TRBD1. CDR3 length equals 15 residues. Germline loops: CDR1 MDHEN, CDR2 SYDVKM. V lost 6 bases, J lost 6 bases, and 8 bases stayed unmatched. This CDR3 is CASSWSGQGANGYTF. In DNA, the CDR3 is TGTGCCAGCAGCTGGTCGGGACAGGGGGCGAATGGCTACACCTTC.

This chain links TRBV7-2 with TRBJ2-7; tentatively, D is TRBD1 (6 bases). This CDR3 spans 13 amino acids. Germline CDR1 reads SGHTA; CDR2 reads FQGNSA. V dropped 5 bases and J dropped 3 bases, with 11 bases sitting between them. The CDR3 protein is CASSAGVGYEQYF. The CDR3 DNA reads TGTGCCAGCAGCGCAGGGGTGGGCTACGAGCAGTACTTC.

This clone has a single count. The chain has TRBV6-5 and TRBJ2-5; possibly TRBD2 for D (6 bases). CDR1 and CDR2 from the germline V gene are MNHEY and SVGAGI. This CDR3 is built from 13 residues. Trimming stripped 6 bases from V and 4 bases from J, with 12 bases between. The CDR3 DNA is TGTGCCAGCAGCGTGGGGGGAGGAGAGACCCAGTACTTC. It is translated as CASSVGGGETQYF.

This chain uses TRBV7-6 with TRBJ2-2; maybe TRBD2 (6 bases). The CDR3 has 15 amino acids. Looked up from germline, CDR1 is SGHVS and CDR2 is FNYEAQ. V was shortened by 6 bases and J by 6 bases, with 17 bases between the two germline ends. The DNA for the CDR3 is TGTGCCAGCAGACCCGGGTGGGGGGACGCCGGGGAGCTGTTTTTT. Translation gives CASRPGWGDAGELFF.